A single T cell receptor (beta chain) is shown here with its context. Its target is not known. These data come from a study of vaccination effects on CD4 cells after COVID-19. This CDR3 has 14 residues. Trimming took 6 bases from V and 4 from J, leaving 13 bases between them. Looked up from germline, CDR1 is LGHDT and CDR2 is YNNKEL (reference sequence). Viral peptide pool expansion of antigen-specific CD4+ T cells preceded sequencing in the ViraFEST assay. The culture ran for approximately nine days before CD4+ T cells were isolated. Testing of the vaccine recipients showed negative nucleocapsid antibodies and no prior SARS-CoV-2 infection. Cultures of a few million PBMC per well contained approximately 9.6 IU/ml IL-2 plus 10 ug/ml peptides. Here immunoSEQ multiplex PCR was the method, and the copy in TCRdb shows in-frame clones only, minus some. Of about 27,000 clones listed, roughly 70% are singletons.

The chain employs TRBV3-1 (or the pseudogene TRBV3-2) and TRBJ1-3; D possibly corresponds to TRBD1 (6 bases). The receptor was derived from a human donor who received a COVID-19 vaccine. The specimen comprised CD4+ T cells from PBMCs cultured with HCoV-NL63 spike peptides, sampled before COVID-19 vaccination. CDR3 bases: TGTGCCAGCAGGCAAACAGGGCCCGGAAACACCATATATTTT. This gives the protein CASRQTGPGNTIYF.